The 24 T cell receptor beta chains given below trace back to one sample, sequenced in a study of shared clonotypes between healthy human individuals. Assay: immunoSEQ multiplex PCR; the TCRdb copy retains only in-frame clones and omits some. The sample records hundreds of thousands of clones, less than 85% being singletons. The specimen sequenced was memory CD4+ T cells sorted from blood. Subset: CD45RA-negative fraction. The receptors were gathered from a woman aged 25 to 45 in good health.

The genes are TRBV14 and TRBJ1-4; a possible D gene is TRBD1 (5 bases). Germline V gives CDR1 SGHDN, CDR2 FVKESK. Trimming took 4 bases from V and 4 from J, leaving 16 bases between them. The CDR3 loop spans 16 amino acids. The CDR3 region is CASSLGGLGFNEKLFF. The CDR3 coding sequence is TGTGCCAGCAGCCTTGGGGGACTAGGTTTTAATGAAAAACTGTTTTTT.

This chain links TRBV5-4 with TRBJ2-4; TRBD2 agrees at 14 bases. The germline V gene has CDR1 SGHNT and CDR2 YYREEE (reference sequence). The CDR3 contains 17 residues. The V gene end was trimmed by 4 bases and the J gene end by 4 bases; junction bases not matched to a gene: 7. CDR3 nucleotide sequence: TGTGCCAGCAGCCAAACTTGGACTAGCGGGGGGAAAAACATTCAGTACTTC. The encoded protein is CASSQTWTSGGKNIQYF.

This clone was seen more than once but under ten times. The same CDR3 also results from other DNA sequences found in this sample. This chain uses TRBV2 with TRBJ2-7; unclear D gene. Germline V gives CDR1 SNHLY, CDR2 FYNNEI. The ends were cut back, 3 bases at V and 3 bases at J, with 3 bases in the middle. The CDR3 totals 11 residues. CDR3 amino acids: CASSEVYEQYF. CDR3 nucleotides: TGTGCCAGCAGTGAGGTCTACGAGCAGTACTTC.

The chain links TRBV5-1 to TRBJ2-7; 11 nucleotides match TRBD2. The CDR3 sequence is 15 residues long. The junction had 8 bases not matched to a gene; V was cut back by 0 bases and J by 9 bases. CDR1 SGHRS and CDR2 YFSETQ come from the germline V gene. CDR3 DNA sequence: TGCGCCAGCAGCTTGGATGGGACTAGCGGAAGGGGGCAGTACTTC. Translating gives CASSLDGTSGRGQYF.

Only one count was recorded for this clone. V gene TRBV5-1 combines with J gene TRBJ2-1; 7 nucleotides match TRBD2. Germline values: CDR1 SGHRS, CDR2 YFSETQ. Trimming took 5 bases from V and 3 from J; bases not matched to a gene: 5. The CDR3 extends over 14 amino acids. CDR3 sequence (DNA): TGCGCCAGCAGTGAATTAGCGGGCTACAATGAGCAGTTCTTC. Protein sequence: CASSELAGYNEQFF. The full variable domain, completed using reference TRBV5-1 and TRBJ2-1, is KAGVTQTPRYLIKTRGQQVTLSCSPISGHRSVSWYQQTPGQGLQFLFEYFSETQRNKGNFPGRFSGRQFSNSRSEMNVSTLELGDSALYLCASSELAGYNEQFFGPGTRLTVL.

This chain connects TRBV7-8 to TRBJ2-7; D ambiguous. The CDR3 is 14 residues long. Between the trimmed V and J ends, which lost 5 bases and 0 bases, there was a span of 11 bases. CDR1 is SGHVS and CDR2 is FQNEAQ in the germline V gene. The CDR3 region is CASSAWKGSYEQYF. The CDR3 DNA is TGTGCCAGCAGCGCCTGGAAGGGCTCCTACGAGCAGTACTTC.

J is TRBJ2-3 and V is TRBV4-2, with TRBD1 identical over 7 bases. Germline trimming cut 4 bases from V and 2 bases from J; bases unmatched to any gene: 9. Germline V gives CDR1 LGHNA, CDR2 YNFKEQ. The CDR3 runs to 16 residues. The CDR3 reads CASSRQWDSHTDTQYF. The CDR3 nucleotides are TGTGCCAGCAGCCGACAATGGGACAGCCACACAGATACGCAGTATTTT.

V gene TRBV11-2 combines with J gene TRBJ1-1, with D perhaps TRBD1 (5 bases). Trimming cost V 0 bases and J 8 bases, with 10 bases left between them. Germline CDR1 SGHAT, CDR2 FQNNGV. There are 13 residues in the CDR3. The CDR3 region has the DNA TGTGCCAGCAGCTTAGATAGTTGGGGCGAAGCTTTCTTT. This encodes CASSLDSWGEAFF. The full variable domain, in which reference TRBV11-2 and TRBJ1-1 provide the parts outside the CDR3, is EAGVAQSPRYKIIEKRQSVAFWCNPISGHATLYWYQQILGQGPKLLIQFQNNGVVDDSQLPKDRFSAERLKGVDSTLKIQPAKLEDSAVYLCASSLDSWGEAFFGQGTRLTVV.

CDR3 in amino acids: CASSYSVRGQETQYF. The CDR3 region has the DNA TGTGCCAGCAGTTACTCAGTGAGGGGGCAAGAGACCCAGTACTTC. This sequence joins TRBV6-6 and TRBJ2-5, with a possible D match to TRBD1 (6 bases). The V and J ends lost 0 bases and 2 bases respectively, with 10 bases between them. This CDR3 has 15 residues. Germline CDR1 and CDR2: MNHNY and SVGAGI (reference sequence).

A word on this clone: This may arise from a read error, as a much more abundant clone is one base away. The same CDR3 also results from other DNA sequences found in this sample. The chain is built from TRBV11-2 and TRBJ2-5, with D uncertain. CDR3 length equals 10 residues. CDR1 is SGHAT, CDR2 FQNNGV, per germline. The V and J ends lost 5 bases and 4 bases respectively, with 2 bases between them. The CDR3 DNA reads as TGTGCCAGCAGCCGAGAGACCCAGTACTTC. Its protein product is CASSRETQYF.

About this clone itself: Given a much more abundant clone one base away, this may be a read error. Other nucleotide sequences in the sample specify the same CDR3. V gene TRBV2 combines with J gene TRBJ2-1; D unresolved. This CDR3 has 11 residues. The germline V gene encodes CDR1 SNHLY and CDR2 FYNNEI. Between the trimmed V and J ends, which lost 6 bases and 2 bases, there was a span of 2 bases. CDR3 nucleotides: TGTGCCAGCAGCGCCTACAATGAGCAGTTCTTC. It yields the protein CASSAYNEQFF.

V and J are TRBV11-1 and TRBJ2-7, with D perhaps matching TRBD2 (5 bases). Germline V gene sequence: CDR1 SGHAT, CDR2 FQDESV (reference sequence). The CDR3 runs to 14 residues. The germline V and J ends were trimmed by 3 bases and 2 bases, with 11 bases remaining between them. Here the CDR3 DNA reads TGTGCCAGCAGCTTCTCTAGGGAGACCTACGAGCAGTACTTC. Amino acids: CASSFSRETYEQYF.

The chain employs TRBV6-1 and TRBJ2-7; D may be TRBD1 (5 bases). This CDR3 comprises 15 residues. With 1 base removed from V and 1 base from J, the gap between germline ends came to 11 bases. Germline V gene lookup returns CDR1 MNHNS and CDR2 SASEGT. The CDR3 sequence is CASSEGTGRSYEQYF. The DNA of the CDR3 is TGTGCCAGCAGTGAAGGCACAGGACGATCCTACGAGCAGTACTTC.

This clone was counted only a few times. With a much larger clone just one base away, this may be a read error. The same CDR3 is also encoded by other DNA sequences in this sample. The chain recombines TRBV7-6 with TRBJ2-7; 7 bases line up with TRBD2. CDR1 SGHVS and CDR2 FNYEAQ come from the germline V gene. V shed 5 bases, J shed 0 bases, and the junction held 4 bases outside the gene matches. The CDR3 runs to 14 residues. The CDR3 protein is CASSPQRDSYEQYF. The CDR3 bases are TGTGCCAGCAGCCCTCAGCGGGACTCCTACGAGCAGTACTTC.

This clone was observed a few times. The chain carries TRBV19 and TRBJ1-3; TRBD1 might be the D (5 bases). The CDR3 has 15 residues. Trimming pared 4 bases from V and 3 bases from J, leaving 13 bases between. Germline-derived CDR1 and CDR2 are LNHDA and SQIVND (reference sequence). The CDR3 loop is CASSTPAGDGNTIYF. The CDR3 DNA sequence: TGTGCCAGTAGTACCCCGGCGGGGGATGGAAACACCATATATTTT.

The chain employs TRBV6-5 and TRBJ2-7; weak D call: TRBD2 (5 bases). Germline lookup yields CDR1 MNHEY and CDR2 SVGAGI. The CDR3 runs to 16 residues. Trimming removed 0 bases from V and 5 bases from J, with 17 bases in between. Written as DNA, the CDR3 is TGTGCCAGCAGTTACTCGAGGTCTATCCAGCGGCACGAGCAGTACTTC. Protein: CASSYSRSIQRHEQYF.

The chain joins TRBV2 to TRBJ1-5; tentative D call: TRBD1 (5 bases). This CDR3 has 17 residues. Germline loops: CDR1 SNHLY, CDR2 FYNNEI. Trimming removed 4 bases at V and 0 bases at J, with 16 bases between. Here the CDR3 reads CASSVRQGGYSNQPQHF. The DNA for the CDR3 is TGTGCCAGCAGTGTAAGGCAGGGCGGCTATAGCAATCAGCCCCAGCATTTT.

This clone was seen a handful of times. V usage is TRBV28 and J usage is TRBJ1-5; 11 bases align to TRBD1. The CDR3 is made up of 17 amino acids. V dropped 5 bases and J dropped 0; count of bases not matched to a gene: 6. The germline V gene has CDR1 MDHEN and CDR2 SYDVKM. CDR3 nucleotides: TGTGCCAGCAGTCGGGGACAGGGGGTGGGTAGCAATCAGCCCCAGCATTTT. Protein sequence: CASSRGQGVGSNQPQHF.

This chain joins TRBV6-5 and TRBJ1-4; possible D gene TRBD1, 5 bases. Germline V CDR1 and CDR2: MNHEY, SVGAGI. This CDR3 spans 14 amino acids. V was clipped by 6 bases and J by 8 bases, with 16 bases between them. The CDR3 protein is CASRAGFEGEKLFF. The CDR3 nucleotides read TGTGCCAGCAGAGCAGGGTTTGAAGGGGAAAAACTGTTTTTT.

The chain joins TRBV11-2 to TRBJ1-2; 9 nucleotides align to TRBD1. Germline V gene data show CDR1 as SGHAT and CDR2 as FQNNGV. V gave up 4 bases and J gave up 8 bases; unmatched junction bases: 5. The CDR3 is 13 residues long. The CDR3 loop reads CASSSPGQGGYTF. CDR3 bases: TGTGCCAGCAGCTCACCGGGACAGGGAGGCTACACCTTC. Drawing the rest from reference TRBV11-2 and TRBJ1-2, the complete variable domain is EAGVAQSPRYKIIEKRQSVAFWCNPISGHATLYWYQQILGQGPKLLIQFQNNGVVDDSQLPKDRFSAERLKGVDSTLKIQPAKLEDSAVYLCASSSPGQGGYTFGSGTRLTVV.

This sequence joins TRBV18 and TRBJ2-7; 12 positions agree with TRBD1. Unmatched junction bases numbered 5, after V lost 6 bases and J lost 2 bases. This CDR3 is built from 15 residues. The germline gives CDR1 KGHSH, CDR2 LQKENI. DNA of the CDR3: TGTGCCAGCTCTGCCGGGACAGGGGGCACCTACGAGCAGTACTTC. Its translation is CASSAGTGGTYEQYF.

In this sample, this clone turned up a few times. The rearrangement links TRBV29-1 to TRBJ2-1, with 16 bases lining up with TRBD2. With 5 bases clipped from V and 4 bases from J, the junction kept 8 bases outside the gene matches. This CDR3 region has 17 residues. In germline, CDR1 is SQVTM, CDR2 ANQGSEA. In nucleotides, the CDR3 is TGCAGCGTTCAGGGGACTAGCGGGAGGGCCCTTTACAATGAGCAGTTCTTC. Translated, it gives CSVQGTSGRALYNEQFF.

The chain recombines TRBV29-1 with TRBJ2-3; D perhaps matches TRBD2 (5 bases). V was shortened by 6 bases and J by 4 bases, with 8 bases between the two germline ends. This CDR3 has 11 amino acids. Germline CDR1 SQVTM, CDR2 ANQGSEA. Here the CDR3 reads CSVAEADTQYF. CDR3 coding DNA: TGCAGCGTGGCGGAGGCAGATACGCAGTATTTT.

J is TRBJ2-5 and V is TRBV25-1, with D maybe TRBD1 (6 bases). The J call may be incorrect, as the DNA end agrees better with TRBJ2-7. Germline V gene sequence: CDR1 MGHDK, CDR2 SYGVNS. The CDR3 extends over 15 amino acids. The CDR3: CASSTEDSPNYEQYF. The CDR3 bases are TGTGCCAGCAGTACAGAGGACAGTCCCAACTACGAGCAGTACTTC.